The following is a T cell receptor beta chain sequence with its context. Its antigen is currently unknown. These data originate in a study of OX40 agonist ivuxolimab in advanced cancers. Study at large: In three patients, partial responses were observed, one with hepatocellular carcinoma and two with cutaneous melanoma.

General study points: Normalized T-cell clonal expansion was also low in a subset of nonresponders. Partial responders at 0.1-3.0 mg/kg had among the lowest clonal expansion.

Trimming cost V 0 bases and J 4 bases, with 19 bases left between them. The CDR3 has 19 amino acids. Germline loops: CDR1 SGHDN, CDR2 FVKESK. The repertoire was sequenced with immunoSEQ multiplex PCR; TCRdb's copy has only in-frame clones and lacks some. This sample has 77,000 or so clones, with 81% found just once. The sample here was CD4+ or CD8+ T cells sorted from blood, taken in a trial of the OX40 agonist ivuxolimab. This receptor was obtained from an adult with an advanced solid tumor such as melanoma, head and neck, liver or kidney cancer. The chain combines TRBV14 with TRBJ1-6, with D possibly being TRBD1 (5 bases). The CDR3 bases are TGTGCCAGCAGCCAAGATGGAGGCTGGGGCCAGCCATATAATTCACCCCTCCACTTT. This encodes CASSQDGGWGQPYNSPLHF. The entire variable domain, with the rest obtained from reference TRBV14 and TRBJ1-6, is as follows: EAGVTQFPSHSVIEKGQTVTLRCDPISGHDNLYWYRRVMGKEIKFLLHFVKESKQDESGMPNNRFLAERTGGTYSTLKVQPAELEDSGVYFCASSQDGGWGQPYNSPLHFGNGTRLTVT.